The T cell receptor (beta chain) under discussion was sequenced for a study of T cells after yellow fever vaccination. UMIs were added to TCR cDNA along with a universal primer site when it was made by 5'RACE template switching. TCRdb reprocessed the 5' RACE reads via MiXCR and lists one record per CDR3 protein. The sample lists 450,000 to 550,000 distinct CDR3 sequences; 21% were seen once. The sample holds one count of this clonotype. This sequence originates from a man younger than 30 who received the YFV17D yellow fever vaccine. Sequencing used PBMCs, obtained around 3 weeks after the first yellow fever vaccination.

In DNA form, the CDR3 reads TGTGCCAGCAGAACGGGACCTCTGAACACCGGGGAGCTGTTTTTT. Translating it yields CASRTGPLNTGELFF. The chain recombines TRBV7-9 with TRBJ2-2; D is perhaps TRBD1 or TRBD2 (5 bases each). Germline V lookup: CDR1 SEHNR, CDR2 FQNEAQ (reference sequence). The CDR3 totals 15 residues. V lost 6 bases and J lost 1, with 12 bases in between.